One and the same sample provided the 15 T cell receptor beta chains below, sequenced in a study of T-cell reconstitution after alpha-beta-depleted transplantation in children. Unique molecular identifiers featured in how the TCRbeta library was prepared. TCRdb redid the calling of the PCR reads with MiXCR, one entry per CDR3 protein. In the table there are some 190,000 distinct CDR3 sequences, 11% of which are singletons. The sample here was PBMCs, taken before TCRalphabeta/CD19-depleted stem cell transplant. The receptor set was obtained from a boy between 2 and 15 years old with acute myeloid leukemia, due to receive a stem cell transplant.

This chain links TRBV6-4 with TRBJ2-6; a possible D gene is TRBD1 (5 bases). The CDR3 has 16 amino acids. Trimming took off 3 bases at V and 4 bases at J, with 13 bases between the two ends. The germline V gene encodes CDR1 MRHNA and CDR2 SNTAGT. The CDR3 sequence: CASSDTRQFGANVLTF. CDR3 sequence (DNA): TGTGCCAGCAGTGATACCCGACAGTTCGGGGCCAACGTCCTGACTTTC.

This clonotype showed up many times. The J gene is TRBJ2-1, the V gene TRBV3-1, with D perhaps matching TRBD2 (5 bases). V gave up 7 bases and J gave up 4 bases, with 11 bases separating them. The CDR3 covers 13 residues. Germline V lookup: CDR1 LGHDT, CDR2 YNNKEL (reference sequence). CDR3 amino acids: CASTPSGYNEQFF. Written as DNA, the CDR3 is TGTGCCAGCACCCCCAGCGGTTACAATGAGCAGTTCTTC.

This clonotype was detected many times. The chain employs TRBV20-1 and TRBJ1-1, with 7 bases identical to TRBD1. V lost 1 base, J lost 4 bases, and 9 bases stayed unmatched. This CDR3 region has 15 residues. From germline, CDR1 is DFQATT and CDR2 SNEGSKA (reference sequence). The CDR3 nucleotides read TGCAGTGCTAGAGTGCAGGGGGGCTTGCGCACTGAAGCTTTCTTT. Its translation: CSARVQGGLRTEAFF.

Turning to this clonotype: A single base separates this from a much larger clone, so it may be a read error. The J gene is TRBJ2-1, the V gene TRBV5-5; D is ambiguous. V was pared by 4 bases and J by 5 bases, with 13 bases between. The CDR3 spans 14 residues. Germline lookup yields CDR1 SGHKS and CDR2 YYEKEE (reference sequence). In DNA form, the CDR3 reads TGTGCCAGCAGCAAATGGGTGGAAGACAATGAGCAGTTCTTC. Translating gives CASSKWVEDNEQFF.

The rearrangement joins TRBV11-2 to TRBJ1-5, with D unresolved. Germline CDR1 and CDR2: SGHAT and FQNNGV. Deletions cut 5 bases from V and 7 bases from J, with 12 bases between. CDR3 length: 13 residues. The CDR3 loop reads CASSPSVRQPQHF. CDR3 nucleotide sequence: TGTGCCAGCAGCCCGTCCGTTCGGCAGCCCCAGCATTTT.

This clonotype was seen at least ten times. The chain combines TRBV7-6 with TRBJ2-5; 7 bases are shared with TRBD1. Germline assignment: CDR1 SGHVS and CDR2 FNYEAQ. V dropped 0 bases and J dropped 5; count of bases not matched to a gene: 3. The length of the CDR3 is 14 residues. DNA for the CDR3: TGTGCCAGCAGCTTAGCAGGGGGCGCGGAGACCCAGTACTTC. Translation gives CASSLAGGAETQYF.

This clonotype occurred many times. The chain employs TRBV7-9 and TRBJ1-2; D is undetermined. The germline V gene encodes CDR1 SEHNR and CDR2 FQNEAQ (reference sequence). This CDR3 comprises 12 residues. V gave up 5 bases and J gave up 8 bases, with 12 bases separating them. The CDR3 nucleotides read TGTGCCAGCAGCCGACATGGCAGGGGCTACACCTTC. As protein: CASSRHGRGYTF.

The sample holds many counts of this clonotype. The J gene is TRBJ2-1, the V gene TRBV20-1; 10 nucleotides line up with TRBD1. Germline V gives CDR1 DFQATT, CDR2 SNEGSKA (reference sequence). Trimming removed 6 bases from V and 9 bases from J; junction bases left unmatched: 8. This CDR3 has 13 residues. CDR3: CSASGTGAFEQFF. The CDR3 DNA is TGCAGTGCCTCCGGGACAGGGGCCTTTGAGCAGTTCTTC.

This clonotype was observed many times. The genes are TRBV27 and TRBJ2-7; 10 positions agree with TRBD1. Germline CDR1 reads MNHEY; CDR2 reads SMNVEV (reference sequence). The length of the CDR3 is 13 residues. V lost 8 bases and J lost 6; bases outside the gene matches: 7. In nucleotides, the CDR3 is TGTGCCAGCGGAGGGACAGGGGACGGCGAGCAGTACTTC. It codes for CASGGTGDGEQYF.

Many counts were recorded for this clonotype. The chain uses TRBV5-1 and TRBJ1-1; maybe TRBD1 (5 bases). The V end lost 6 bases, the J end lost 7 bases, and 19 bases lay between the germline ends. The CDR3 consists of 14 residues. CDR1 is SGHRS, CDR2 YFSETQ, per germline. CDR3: CASTLRGGPVEAFF. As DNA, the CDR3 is TGCGCCAGCACCCTTCGCGGGGGTCCCGTTGAAGCTTTCTTT.

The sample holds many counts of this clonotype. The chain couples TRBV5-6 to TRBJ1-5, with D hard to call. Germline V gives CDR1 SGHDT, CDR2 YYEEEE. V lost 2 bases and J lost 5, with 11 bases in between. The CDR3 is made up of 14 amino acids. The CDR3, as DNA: TGTGCCAGCAGCTTTGAGTCAGCCCATCAGCCCCAGCATTTT. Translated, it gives CASSFESAHQPQHF.

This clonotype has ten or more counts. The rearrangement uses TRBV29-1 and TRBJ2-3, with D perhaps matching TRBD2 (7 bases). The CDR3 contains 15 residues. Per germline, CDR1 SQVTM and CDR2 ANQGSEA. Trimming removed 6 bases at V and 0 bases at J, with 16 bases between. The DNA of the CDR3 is TGCAGCGTAAAACAGGGAGGGGCTAGCACAGATACGCAGTATTTT. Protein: CSVKQGGASTDTQYF.

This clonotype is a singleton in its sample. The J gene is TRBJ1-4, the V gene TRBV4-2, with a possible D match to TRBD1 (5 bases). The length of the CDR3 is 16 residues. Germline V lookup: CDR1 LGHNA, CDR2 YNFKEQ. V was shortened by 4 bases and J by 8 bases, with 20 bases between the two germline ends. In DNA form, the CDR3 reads TGTGCCAGCAGCCGGGATATGGGGGACGTCGGGGAAAAACTGTTTTTT. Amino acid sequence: CASSRDMGDVGEKLFF.

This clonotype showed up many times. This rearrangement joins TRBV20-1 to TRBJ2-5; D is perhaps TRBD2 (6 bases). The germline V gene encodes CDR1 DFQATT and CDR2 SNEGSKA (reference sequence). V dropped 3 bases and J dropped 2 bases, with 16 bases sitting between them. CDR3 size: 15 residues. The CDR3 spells CSASVPWDLQETQYF. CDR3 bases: TGCAGTGCTAGCGTTCCCTGGGACTTACAAGAGACCCAGTACTTC.

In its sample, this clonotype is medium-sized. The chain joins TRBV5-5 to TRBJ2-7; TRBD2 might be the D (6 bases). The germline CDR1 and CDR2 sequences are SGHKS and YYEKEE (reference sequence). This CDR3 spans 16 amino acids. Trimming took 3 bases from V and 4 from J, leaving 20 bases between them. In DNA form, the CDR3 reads TGTGCCAGCAGCTGGGAGGCCACTAAAGGGTTATACGAGCAGTACGTC. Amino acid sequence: CASSWEATKGLYEQYV.